Described below is a single T cell receptor beta chain sequence and its context. This clone appeared a few times. Its antigen is not yet known. The record has no base qualities; no much larger clone is one base away. The receptor library was made with the immunoSEQ multiplex PCR assay. TCRdb re-hosts the immuneACCESS table, in-frame sequences only. Its copies lack some clones; in the studies checked, an unresolved V gene accounts for under half of them, and the cause for the rest is not known. The table for this sample lists about 150,000 clones; 75% to 95% of them were counted only once. The biggest ten clones account for 2% to 2.5% of the sample. The data were obtained in a study of control samples from healthy donors and cancer patients (dated by TCRdb to the early 2020s). The germline V gene (reference sequence) yields MNHEY for CDR1 and SMNVEV for CDR2. The junction shows trimming of 8 bases on V and 3 bases on J, and the gene matches do not reach 3 bases of it. The CDR3 spans 12 residues, from the cysteine through the phenylalanine. Only the CDR3 part of the read is kept: 36 bases, read in frame from the first base.

This TCR was recovered from a woman in her 40s in good health. What was sequenced was blood. Recombination joined TRBV27 with TRBJ2-7; 8 central nucleotides agree with TRBD2. The nucleotides are TGTGCCAGCGGCACTAGCGGCTACGAGCAGTACTTC. It is translated as CASGTSGYEQYF.